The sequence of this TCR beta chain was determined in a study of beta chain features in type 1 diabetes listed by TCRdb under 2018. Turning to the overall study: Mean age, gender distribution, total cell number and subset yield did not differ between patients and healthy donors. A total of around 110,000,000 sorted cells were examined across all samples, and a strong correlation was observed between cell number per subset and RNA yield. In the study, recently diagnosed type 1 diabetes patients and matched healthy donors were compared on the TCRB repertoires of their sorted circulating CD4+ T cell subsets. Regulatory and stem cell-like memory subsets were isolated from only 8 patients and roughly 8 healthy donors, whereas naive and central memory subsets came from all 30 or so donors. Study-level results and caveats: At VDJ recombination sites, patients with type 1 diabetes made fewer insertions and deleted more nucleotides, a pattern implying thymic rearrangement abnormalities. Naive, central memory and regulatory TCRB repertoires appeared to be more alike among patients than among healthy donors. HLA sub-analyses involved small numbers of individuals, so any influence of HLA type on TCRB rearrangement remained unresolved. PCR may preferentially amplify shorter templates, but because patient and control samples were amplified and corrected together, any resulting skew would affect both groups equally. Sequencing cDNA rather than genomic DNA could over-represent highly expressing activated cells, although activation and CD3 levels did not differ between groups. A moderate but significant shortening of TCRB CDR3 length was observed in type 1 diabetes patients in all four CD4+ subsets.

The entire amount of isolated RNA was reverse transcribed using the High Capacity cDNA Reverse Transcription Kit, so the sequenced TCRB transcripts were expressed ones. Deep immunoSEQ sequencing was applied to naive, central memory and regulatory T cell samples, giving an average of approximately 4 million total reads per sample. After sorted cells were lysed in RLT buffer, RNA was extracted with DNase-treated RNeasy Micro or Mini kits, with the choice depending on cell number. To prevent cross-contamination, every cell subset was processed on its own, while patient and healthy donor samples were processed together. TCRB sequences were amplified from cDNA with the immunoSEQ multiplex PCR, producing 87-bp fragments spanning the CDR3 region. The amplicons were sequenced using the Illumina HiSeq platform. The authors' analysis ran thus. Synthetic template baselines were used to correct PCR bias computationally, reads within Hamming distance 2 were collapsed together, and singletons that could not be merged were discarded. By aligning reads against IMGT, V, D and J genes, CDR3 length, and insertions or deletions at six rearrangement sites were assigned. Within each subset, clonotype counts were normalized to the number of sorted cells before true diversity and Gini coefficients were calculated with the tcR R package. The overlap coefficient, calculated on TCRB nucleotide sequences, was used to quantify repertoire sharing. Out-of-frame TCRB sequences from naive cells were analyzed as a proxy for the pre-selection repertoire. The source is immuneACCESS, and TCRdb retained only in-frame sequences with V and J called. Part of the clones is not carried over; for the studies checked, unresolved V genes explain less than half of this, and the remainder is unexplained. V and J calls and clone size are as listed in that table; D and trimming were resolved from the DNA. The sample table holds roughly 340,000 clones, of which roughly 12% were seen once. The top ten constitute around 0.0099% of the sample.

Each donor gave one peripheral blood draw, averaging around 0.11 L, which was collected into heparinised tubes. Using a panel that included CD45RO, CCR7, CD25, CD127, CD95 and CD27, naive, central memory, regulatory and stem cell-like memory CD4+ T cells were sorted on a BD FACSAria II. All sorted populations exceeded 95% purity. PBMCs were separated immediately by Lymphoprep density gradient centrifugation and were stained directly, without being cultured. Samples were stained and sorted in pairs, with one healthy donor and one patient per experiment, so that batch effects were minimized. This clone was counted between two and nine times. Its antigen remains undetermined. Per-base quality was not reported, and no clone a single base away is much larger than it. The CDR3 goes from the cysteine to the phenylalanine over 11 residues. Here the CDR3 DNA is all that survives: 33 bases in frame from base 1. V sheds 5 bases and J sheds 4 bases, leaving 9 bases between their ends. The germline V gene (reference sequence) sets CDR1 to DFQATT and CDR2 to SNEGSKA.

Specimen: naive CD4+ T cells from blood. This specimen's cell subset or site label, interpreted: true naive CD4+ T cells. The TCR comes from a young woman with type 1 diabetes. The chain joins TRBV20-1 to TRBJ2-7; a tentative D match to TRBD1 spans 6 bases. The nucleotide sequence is TGCAGTGCTGGGACATGGTACGAGCAGTACTTC. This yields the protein CSAGTWYEQYF.